The rows below give T cell receptor beta chains drawn from one sample of a study of blood T cell repertoires in COVID-19. Sequencing was performed with immunoSEQ multiplex PCR; in TCRdb, only in-frame clones are kept and a portion is missing. This sample carries about 320,000 clones, 80% to 90% of them seen once, and the ten largest clones take over 9.5%. The sequenced material came from PBMCs or T cells enriched from blood (not recorded which). The source is a woman aged 18-30 years who had recovered from COVID-19. CDR3s include the opening cysteine and the closing phenylalanine or tryptophan. A D gene is named only where the DNA matches it firmly. Expanded clones get a size class; other rows say once, few or many, or leave the size out.

>NA|TRBV5-4|TRBJ1-2|TRBD1
TGTGCCAGCAGCTTGGCGAGACAGGGGATTGGCTATGGCTACACCTTC
CASSLARQGIGYGYTF
>NA|TRBV7-2|TRBJ2-1|TRBD2
TGTGCCAGCAGCTTAGCATTGGCTAGCGGAAGCAGGGTCGATGAGCAGTTCTTC
CASSLALASGSRVDEQFF
>NA|TRBV9|TRBJ1-3|NA
TGTGCCAGCAGCCAACAATTCTCTGGAAACACCATATATTTT
CASSQQFSGNTIYF
>NA|TRBV2|TRBJ2-1|NA
TGTGCCAGCCGGGATCTCTACAATGAGCAGTTCTTC
CASRDLYNEQFF
>NA|TRBV11-2|TRBJ2-7|NA
TGTGCCAGCAGCTTAGGGCAGGGGGGTTACGAGCAGTACTTC
CASSLGQGGYEQYF
>NA|TRBV5-5|TRBJ2-1|TRBD1
TGTGCCAGCAGCTTGGGGACAGGGTCATACAATGAGCAGTTCTTC
CASSLGTGSYNEQFF
>NA|TRBV7-9|TRBJ2-7|TRBD2
TGTGCCAGCAGCTTCGGGGGGGCCCCCTACGAGCAGTACTTC
CASSFGGAPYEQYF
>NA|TRBV7-3|TRBJ2-2|TRBD1
TGTGCCAGCAGCTTAGCTGGGACAGGGAACACCGGGGAGCTGTTTTTT
CASSLAGTGNTGELFF
>NA|TRBV9|TRBJ1-2|NA
TGTGCCAGCAGCGCATTGCGAGGCTATGGCTACACCTTC
CASSALRGYGYTF
>once|TRBV24-1|TRBJ2-1|NA
TGTGCCACCAGTGACCCTGGCAGGGACTATGAGCAGTTCTTC
CATSDPGRDYEQFF
>NA|TRBV7-6|TRBJ2-1|NA
TGTGCCAGCAGCCCTACCGTCCGAGGAGAGGGCAATGAGCAGTTCTTC
CASSPTVRGEGNEQFF
>NA|TRBV6-5|TRBJ2-5|NA
TGTGCCAGCAGTTACTCGGGGGGGCTAGGGGAGACCCAGTACTTC
CASSYSGGLGETQYF
>NA|TRBV13|TRBJ2-7|NA
TGTGCCAGCAGCTTAGTTCGGGAGCTTCCCTACGAGCAGTACTTC
CASSLVRELPYEQYF
>NA|TRBV12-3/TRBV12-4|TRBJ1-1|NA
TGTGCCAGCACTCCCCTACGGAGCGCTGAAGCTTTCTTT
CASTPLRSAEAFF
>NA|TRBV6-5|TRBJ2-7|NA
TGTGCCAGCAGTTACTCACCAGGGACCTACGAGCAGTACTTC
CASSYSPGTYEQYF
>NA|TRBV2|TRBJ1-4|TRBD1
TGTGCCAGCAGTTTACAGGGGGTTGGGGAAAAACTGTTTTTT
CASSLQGVGEKLFF
>NA|TRBV9|TRBJ1-3|NA
TGTGCCAGCAGCGCGGTGGTCGGGGATGCGGACACCATATATTTT
CASSAVVGDADTIYF
>NA|TRBV12-3/TRBV12-4|TRBJ1-1|NA
TGTGCCAGCAGTGTCGATAAAAACCGGGAAGCTTTCTTT
CASSVDKNREAFF
>NA|TRBV20-1|TRBJ1-1|TRBD1
TGCAGTGCTAGTTCCCTTCAGGGGGCGAGTACTGAAGCTTTCTTT
CSASSLQGASTEAFF
>NA|TRBV27|TRBJ1-2|NA
TGTGCCAGCAGTTTAAATGTGCAGGGCCTCTATGGCTACACCTTC
CASSLNVQGLYGYTF
>NA|TRBV9|TRBJ1-2|TRBD1
TGTGCCAGCAGCTCCGGGACAGGGGGGAACTATGGCTACACCTTC
CASSSGTGGNYGYTF
>few|TRBV5-1|TRBJ1-1|NA
TGCGCCAGCAGCCCCCAAGGGCCGGGGATGAACACTGAAGCTTTCTTT
CASSPQGPGMNTEAFF
>NA|TRBV12-5|TRBJ1-5|NA
TGTGCTAGTGGTTCGAGGGTTAATCAGCCCCAGCATTTT
CASGSRVNQPQHF
>NA|TRBV19|TRBJ2-2|NA
TGTGCCAGTAGTCCCGGGGGAATCGGGGAGCTGTTTTTT
CASSPGGIGELFF
>NA|TRBV5-1|TRBJ1-2|NA
TGCGCCAGCAGCTTGGGTCCTGTAGGGGTCTATGGCTACACCTTC
CASSLGPVGVYGYTF
>NA|TRBV29-1|TRBJ1-1|NA
TGCAGCGGTACAGGGTGGGGGACTGAAGCTTTCTTT
CSGTGWGTEAFF
>NA|TRBV19|TRBJ2-7|TRBD2
TGTGCCAGTAGTATAGCGGCTAGCGGGAGTGTCTACGAGCAGTACTTC
CASSIAASGSVYEQYF
>NA|TRBV11-2|TRBJ2-1|NA
TGTGCCAGCAGCTTAGCGGGAGTACCCCATGAGCAGTTCTTC
CASSLAGVPHEQFF
>NA|TRBV30|TRBJ1-2|TRBD1
TGTGCCTGGAGTATAGGGCAGGGGGACTATGGCTACACCTTC
CAWSIGQGDYGYTF
>NA|TRBV5-4|TRBJ2-5|NA
TGTGCCAGCAGCTTTGGCAGACAAGAGACCCAGTACTTC
CASSFGRQETQYF
>NA|TRBV6-1|TRBJ2-7|TRBD1
TGTGCCAGCAGGCCTGGGACAGGGTCTGTCTACGAGCAGTACTTC
CASRPGTGSVYEQYF